This TCR beta chain was profiled in a study of blood T cells in healthy people across ages. Looking at the study overall: Per every two T cells, about one barcoded beta molecule was captured by template switching.

The CDR3 length is 13 residues. V gave up 4 bases and J gave up 6 bases, with 12 bases separating them. The germline V gene encodes CDR1 SGHAT and CDR2 FQDESV (reference sequence). The study, taken as a whole, reports: The unknown donor CMV status may have confounded expanded clonotype changes. The fall in TCR beta diversity per million T cells was roughly linear with age.

With respect to this clonotype: No antigen is known for it.

Next came a second PCR, run for about 6 to 12 cycles, which used a sample-barcoded 5' primer along with a J-beta primer mix. TCRdb called the 5' RACE reads again in MiXCR, with one record for every CDR3 protein. The repertoire includes 650,000 to 1,000,000 distinct CDR3 sequences, around 36% of them detected once, and 13% sits in the top ten. This chain connects TRBV11-1 to TRBJ1-1, with D unclear. The receptor was isolated from a man between 18 and 29 years old in good health. The sample comprised blood. The CDR3 loop reads CASSSVNSAEAFF. In DNA, the CDR3 is TGTGCCAGCAGCTCCGTGAATTCCGCTGAAGCTTTCTTT.